This entry lists 30 T cell receptor beta chains sequenced from one sample in a study of T-cell memory formation after mild COVID-19. One entry per CDR3 protein results from TCRdb running MiXCR on the 5' RACE reads. Here the sample spans some 250,000 distinct CDR3 sequences, 8% to 10% being singletons. Material for sequencing was PBMCs or a T cell subset sorted from them (not recorded which). These TCRs come from a man between 18 and 35 years old who had mild COVID-19 (a few samples of this study predate the infection). Cell type and time point are not known.

This clonotype turned up a few times. A single base separates this from a much larger clone, so it may be a read error. The chain has TRBV5-1 and TRBJ2-1; D gene unclear. The CDR3 consists of 13 residues. The V gene lost 0 bases and the J gene lost 8 bases, with 9 bases spanning the gap. The V gene's germline CDR1 is SGHRS and CDR2 YFSETQ. CDR3 DNA: TGCGCCAGCAGCTTGGACGGGTACCATGAGCAGTTCTTC. Protein sequence: CASSLDGYHEQFF.

The genes are TRBV9 and TRBJ1-3; D uncertain. The CDR3 has 13 amino acids. Germline V CDR1 and CDR2: SGDLS, YYNGEE. V lost 0 bases and J lost 4, with 5 bases in between. This chain's CDR3 is CASSVVGGNTIYF. CDR3 nucleotide sequence: TGTGCCAGCAGCGTAGTTGGCGGAAACACCATATATTTT.

The rearrangement joins TRBV19 to TRBJ2-7; TRBD1 agrees at 9 bases. The CDR3 extends over 14 amino acids. Germline V gene data show CDR1 as LNHDA and CDR2 as SQIVND (reference sequence). With 11 bases clipped from V and 0 bases from J, the junction kept 8 bases outside the gene matches. DNA for the CDR3: TGTGCCCACGTGGACAGGGGATTCTCCTACGAGCAGTACGTC. Translating it yields CAHVDRGFSYEQYV.

This clonotype was found many times. This sequence joins TRBV12-3 or TRBV12-4 and TRBJ1-1; 9 bases fit TRBD1. The CDR3 runs to 14 residues. J lost 6 bases, V lost 7 bases, and 9 bases had no gene match. CDR3 in DNA: TGTGCCAGCACGGGCGGGACAGGGATATCTGAAGCTTTCTTT. Protein product: CASTGGTGISEAFF.

This chain joins TRBV9 and TRBJ2-5; no clear D. CDR1 and CDR2 (germline): SGDLS, YYNGEE. The V end was cut by 1 base, the J end by 5 bases, with 15 bases between. This CDR3 is built from 15 residues. The CDR3 DNA reads as TGTGCCAGCAGCGTATCTGGGGTAGTGTGGGAGACCCAGTACTTC. Translating gives CASSVSGVVWETQYF.

This clonotype was observed a handful of times. This chain connects TRBV28 to TRBJ2-6, with a tentative D call TRBD1 (6 bases). V lost 6 bases and J lost 2, with 17 bases in between. This CDR3 comprises 17 residues. Per germline, CDR1 MDHEN and CDR2 SYDVKM. The CDR3, as DNA: TGTGCCAGCAGCACCCCTCTGGGGGCGACTGGGGCCAACGTCCTGACTTTC. This encodes CASSTPLGATGANVLTF.

This clonotype was counted only a few times. This CDR3 reads CASSQGPSETEAFF. The CDR3 nucleotides read TGCGCCAGCAGCCAAGGTCCCAGCGAAACTGAAGCTTTCTTT. The J gene is TRBJ1-1, the V gene TRBV4-1; unclear D gene. The V and J ends lost 1 base and 5 bases respectively, with 11 bases between them. This CDR3 contains 14 residues. Germline V gene sequence: CDR1 MGHRA, CDR2 YSYEKL.

This clonotype was observed a few times. This chain uses TRBV5-1 with TRBJ1-2, with D perhaps matching TRBD1 (5 bases). The CDR3 consists of 13 residues. The germline V gene has CDR1 SGHRS and CDR2 YFSETQ. Trimming pared 3 bases from V and 8 bases from J, leaving 14 bases between. CDR3 region: CASSSDGRVGYTF. CDR3 DNA: TGCGCCAGCAGCTCGGATGGCAGGGTAGGCTACACCTTC.

The V and J genes are TRBV6-6 and TRBJ2-7; D unresolved. Germline CDR1 MNHNY, CDR2 SVGAGI (reference sequence). V was cut by 8 bases and J by 2 bases, with 16 bases left in between. This CDR3 region has 14 residues. CDR3 sequence: CASQRQALTYEQYV. CDR3 nucleotide sequence: TGTGCCAGCCAACGGCAGGCCCTCACCTACGAGCAGTACGTC.

The chain combines TRBV12-3 or TRBV12-4 with TRBJ2-5; 10 positions agree with TRBD2. The CDR3 is 15 amino acids. Unmatched junction bases numbered 9, after V lost 2 bases and J lost 9 bases. The CDR3 DNA follows: TGTGCCAGCAGTTTAATCCTAGCGGGGGAGGGGCCCCAGTACTTC. Translating it yields CASSLILAGEGPQYF.

Note on this clonotype: Compared with germline, one end of the junction differs, possibly owing to a read error. The CDR3 loop reads CATSREGGAQETQYF. CDR3 DNA sequence: TGTGCCACCAGCCGAGAGGGGGGGGCCCAAGAGACCCAGTACTTC. This chain links TRBV15 with TRBJ2-5; D is possibly TRBD2 (7 bases). Per the germline V gene, CDR1 is LNHNV and CDR2 is YYDKDF (reference sequence). The CDR3 has 15 amino acids.

This clonotype appeared many times. The J gene is TRBJ2-7, the V gene TRBV7-8, with 10 nucleotides matching TRBD2. The V segment lost 5 bases and the J segment 2 bases; nucleotides outside the gene matches: 0. Germline lookup yields CDR1 SGHVS and CDR2 FQNEAQ. The CDR3 consists of 13 residues. CDR3 sequence reads: CASSGLAAYEQYV. CDR3 nucleotides: TGTGCCAGCAGCGGACTAGCGGCCTACGAGCAGTACGTC.

This clonotype was counted a few times. The rearrangement uses TRBV4-1 and TRBJ2-4, with 7 nucleotides matching TRBD2. The junction had 10 bases not matched to a gene; V was cut back by 2 bases and J by 3 bases. Per the germline V gene, CDR1 is MGHRA and CDR2 is YSYEKL. The CDR3 has 17 amino acids. CDR3 bases: TGCGCCAGCAGCCAACTAGATATGGGACTAAGCAAAAACATTCAGTACTTC. Translated: CASSQLDMGLSKNIQYF.

This clonotype was counted only a few times. This chain links TRBV12-3 or TRBV12-4 with TRBJ1-1, with 7 positions matching TRBD1. The CDR3 length is 14 residues. J was trimmed by 8 bases and V by 6 bases; bases with no gene match: 12. As DNA, the CDR3 is TGTGCCAGCAGAAACAGGGGAGGCTTCGCGGAAGCTTTCTTT. Protein product: CASRNRGGFAEAFF.

V usage is TRBV29-1 and J usage is TRBJ2-7, with 11 bases identical to TRBD2. Germline V CDR1 and CDR2: SQVTM, ANQGSEA. J was trimmed by 1 base and V by 6 bases; bases with no gene match: 8. This CDR3 spans 15 amino acids. In DNA form, the CDR3 reads TGCAGCGTGGAGACTAGCGGGGTGCAATCCTACGAGCAGTACGTC. Its translation is CSVETSGVQSYEQYV.

This clonotype came up many times. V gene TRBV5-6 combines with J gene TRBJ2-7, with no clear D. V lost 3 bases and J 10 bases, leaving 14 bases between the germline ends. The CDR3 contains 12 residues. In germline, CDR1 is SGHDT, CDR2 YYEEEE. The CDR3 coding sequence is TGTGCCAGCAGCTCCCTGACGTCAAGTCAGTACTTC. Its protein product is CASSSLTSSQYF.

The rearrangement uses TRBV7-2 and TRBJ2-5; possibly TRBD2 for D (7 bases). Germline CDR1 reads SGHTA; CDR2 reads FQGNSA. V was pared by 5 bases and J by 5 bases, with 18 bases between. The CDR3 extends over 15 amino acids. CDR3 sequence (DNA): TGTGCCAGCAGCCCTGGGAGGGGGGATGGCGAGACCCAGTACTTC. As protein: CASSPGRGDGETQYF.

This clonotype has only a few counts. The chain has TRBV2 and TRBJ1-1; tentative D call: TRBD1 (5 bases). The CDR3 runs to 13 residues. Germline CDR1 reads SNHLY; CDR2 reads FYNNEI. The V and J ends lost 3 bases and 7 bases respectively, with 12 bases between them. The CDR3 nucleotides read TGTGCCAGCAGTGATCTCGACAGCATTGAAGCTTTCTTT. It translates to CASSDLDSIEAFF. Variable domain in full (rest from reference TRBV2 and TRBJ1-1): EPEVTQTPSHQVTQMGQEVILRCVPISNHLYFYWYRQILGQKVEFLVSFYNNEISEKSEIFDDQFSVERPDGSNFTLKIRSTKLEDSAMYFCASSDLDSIEAFFGQGTRLTVV.

The chain is built from TRBV11-3 and TRBJ2-1; D may be TRBD1 (6 bases). The V end was cut by 1 base, the J end by 11 bases, with 12 bases between. The CDR3 loop spans 13 amino acids. The V gene's germline CDR1 is SGHNT and CDR2 YENEEA. Here the CDR3 reads CASSLGGRAKQFF. Written as DNA, the CDR3 is TGTGCCAGCAGCTTAGGGGGGCGTGCCAAGCAGTTCTTC.

This clonotype was seen more than once but under ten times. V usage is TRBV27 and J usage is TRBJ1-6; D is possibly TRBD1 (5 bases). The germline V gene encodes CDR1 MNHEY and CDR2 SMNVEV (reference sequence). The CDR3 runs to 13 residues. V was clipped by 3 bases and J by 14 bases, with 14 bases between them. The CDR3 here is CASSFWDPIALHF. The DNA for the CDR3 is TGTGCCAGCAGTTTTTGGGACCCGATCGCCCTCCACTTT.

This clonotype was recorded a few times. The chain has TRBV5-1 and TRBJ1-4; 7 bases line up with TRBD1. The V segment lost 3 bases and the J segment 7 bases; nucleotides outside the gene matches: 6. This CDR3 comprises 14 residues. Germline loops: CDR1 SGHRS, CDR2 YFSETQ. CDR3: CASSWLDRREKLFF. In nucleotides, the CDR3 is TGCGCCAGCAGCTGGCTGGACAGGCGTGAAAAACTGTTTTTT.

This clonotype turned up a few times. This chain uses TRBV12-3 or TRBV12-4 with TRBJ1-5; 8 bases fit TRBD1. This CDR3 contains 18 residues. Trimming cost V 5 bases and J 0 bases; bases outside gene matches: 12. CDR3 sequence reads: CASSQRRDRIYSNQPQHF. In DNA, the CDR3 is TGTGCCAGCAGTCAACGTCGGGACAGGATTTATAGCAATCAGCCCCAGCATTTT.

There are a few counts of this clonotype. This sequence joins TRBV5-1 and TRBJ1-1; 7 positions agree with TRBD1. Germline V CDR1 and CDR2: SGHRS, YFSETQ. V lost 4 bases to trimming and J lost 1 base; unmatched junction nucleotides: 10. The CDR3 is made up of 16 amino acids. The CDR3 loop reads CASSRTTGTANTEAFF. CDR3 DNA: TGCGCCAGCAGCCGAACCACCGGGACAGCGAACACTGAAGCTTTCTTT.

The rearrangement joins TRBV3-1 to TRBJ1-4, with unresolved D. V gave up 3 bases and J gave up 0 bases, with 8 bases separating them. The CDR3 runs to 15 residues. The germline V gene has CDR1 LGHDT and CDR2 YNNKEL (reference sequence). CDR3 region: CASSQGFSTNEKLFF. Here the CDR3 DNA reads TGTGCCAGCAGCCAGGGGTTTTCAACTAATGAAAAACTGTTTTTT.

This clonotype was seen a few times. The chain couples TRBV11-3 to TRBJ2-3; D could derive from TRBD1 or TRBD2 (7 bases each). Trimming pared 1 base from V and 0 bases from J, leaving 14 bases between. The CDR3 length is 17 residues. Per germline, CDR1 SGHNT and CDR2 YENEEA. The CDR3 DNA reads TGTGCCAGCAGCTTAGCTGCAGGGGGGGGCAGCACAGATACGCAGTATTTT. This encodes CASSLAAGGGSTDTQYF.

This clonotype has only a few counts. The chain combines TRBV6-4 with TRBJ2-2, with 9 bases aligning to TRBD1. Losses at the gene ends were 9 bases for V and 4 bases for J; bases not matched to a gene: 9. Germline CDR1 reads MRHNA; CDR2 reads SNTAGT. The length of the CDR3 is 15 residues. The CDR3 sequence: CASSRTGDGTGELFF. CDR3 bases: TGTGCCAGTTCGAGGACAGGGGACGGCACCGGGGAGCTGTTTTTT.

V gene TRBV5-4 combines with J gene TRBJ2-3; D is perhaps TRBD2 (6 bases). Trimming removed 2 bases at V and 6 bases at J, with 19 bases between. Germline V gene sequence: CDR1 SGHNT, CDR2 YYREEE (reference sequence). This CDR3 is 16 amino acids long. The CDR3 DNA reads as TGTGCCAGCAGCTTAGGAGGGGCCCCCCTCAGGGATACGCAGTATTTT. Protein: CASSLGGAPLRDTQYF.

This CDR3 reads CASSRTTGVGQPQHF. CDR3 nucleotides: TGCGCCAGCAGCCGGACTACAGGGGTGGGACAGCCCCAGCATTTT. The rearrangement uses TRBV5-1 and TRBJ1-5; TRBD1 aligns across 7 bases. The CDR3 covers 15 residues. Germline V gene lookup returns CDR1 SGHRS and CDR2 YFSETQ. Trimming took 4 bases from V and 7 from J; bases not matched to a gene: 11.

This clonotype was detected a few times. This sequence joins TRBV6-2 or TRBV6-3 and TRBJ2-1; D is perhaps TRBD1 (5 bases). The CDR3 is 17 residues long. Germline V gives CDR1 MNHEY, CDR2 SVGEGT. V lost 2 bases, J lost 5 bases, and 19 bases lay in between. CDR3 nucleotide sequence: TGTGCCAGCAGTTACGCCGCGGCCAGGGCCAGGCACAATGAGCAGTTCTTC. Amino acids: CASSYAAARARHNEQFF.

V and J are TRBV7-2 and TRBJ2-1; 9 nucleotides agree with TRBD2. This CDR3 has 15 residues. The V and J ends lost 4 bases and 2 bases, in that order; junction bases with no gene match: 3. Germline V gene data show CDR1 as SGHTA and CDR2 as FQGNSA. The CDR3 DNA reads as TGTGCCAGCAGCTGGCGGGGGGGCACCTACAATGAGCAGTTCTTC. Its protein product is CASSWRGGTYNEQFF. Full variable domain (outside the CDR3, taken from reference TRBV7-2 and TRBJ2-1): GAGVSQSPSNKVTEKGKDVELRCDPISGHTALYWYRQSLGQGLEFLIYFQGNSAPDKSGLPSDRFSAERTGGSVSTLTIQRTQQEDSAVYLCASSWRGGTYNEQFFGPGTRLTVL.